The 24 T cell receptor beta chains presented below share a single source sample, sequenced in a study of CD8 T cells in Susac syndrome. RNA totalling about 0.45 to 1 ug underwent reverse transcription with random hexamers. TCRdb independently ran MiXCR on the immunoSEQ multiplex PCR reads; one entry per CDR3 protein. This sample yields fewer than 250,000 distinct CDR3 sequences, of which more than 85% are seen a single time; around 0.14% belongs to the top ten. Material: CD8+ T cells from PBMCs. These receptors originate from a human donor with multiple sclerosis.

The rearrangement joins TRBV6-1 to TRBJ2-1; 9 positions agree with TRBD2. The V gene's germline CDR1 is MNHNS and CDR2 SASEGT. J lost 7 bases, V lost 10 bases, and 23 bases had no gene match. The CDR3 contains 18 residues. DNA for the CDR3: TGTGCCACCCTCGGGCTAGCGGGGCATGAAGGGACGGGAAATGAGCAGTTCTTC. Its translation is CATLGLAGHEGTGNEQFF.

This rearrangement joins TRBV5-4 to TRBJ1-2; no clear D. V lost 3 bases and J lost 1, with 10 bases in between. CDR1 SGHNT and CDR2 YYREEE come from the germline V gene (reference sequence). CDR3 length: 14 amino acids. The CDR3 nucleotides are TGTGCCAGCAGCTCTGACTGGGGTAACTATGGCTACACCTTC. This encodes CASSSDWGNYGYTF.

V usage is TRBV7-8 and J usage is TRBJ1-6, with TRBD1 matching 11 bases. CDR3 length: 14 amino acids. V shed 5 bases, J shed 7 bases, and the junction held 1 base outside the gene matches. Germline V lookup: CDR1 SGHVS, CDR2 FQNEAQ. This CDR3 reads CASSRDRGNSPLHF. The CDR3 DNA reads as TGTGCCAGCAGCAGGGACAGGGGGAATTCACCCCTCCACTTT.

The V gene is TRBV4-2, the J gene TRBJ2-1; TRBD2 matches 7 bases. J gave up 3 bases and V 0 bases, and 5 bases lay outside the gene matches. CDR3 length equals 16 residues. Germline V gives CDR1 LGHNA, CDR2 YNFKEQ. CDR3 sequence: CASSQDLLADYNEQFF. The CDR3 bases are TGTGCCAGCAGCCAAGATCTCCTAGCGGACTACAATGAGCAGTTCTTC.

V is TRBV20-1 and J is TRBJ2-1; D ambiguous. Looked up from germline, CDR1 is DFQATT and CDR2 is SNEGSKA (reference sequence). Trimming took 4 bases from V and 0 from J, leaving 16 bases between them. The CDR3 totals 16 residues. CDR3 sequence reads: CSAIPFTGGSYNEQFF. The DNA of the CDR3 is TGCAGTGCTATCCCTTTTACCGGTGGCTCCTACAATGAGCAGTTCTTC.

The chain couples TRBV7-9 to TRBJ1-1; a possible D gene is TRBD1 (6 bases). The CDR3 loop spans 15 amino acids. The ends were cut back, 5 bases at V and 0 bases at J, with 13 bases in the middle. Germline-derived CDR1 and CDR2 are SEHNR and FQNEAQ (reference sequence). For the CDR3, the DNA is TGTGCCAGCAGCCCACTCCGGGACATGAACACTGAAGCTTTCTTT. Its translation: CASSPLRDMNTEAFF. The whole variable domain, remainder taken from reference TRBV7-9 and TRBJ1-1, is DTGVSQNPRHKITKRGQNVTFRCDPISEHNRLYWYRQTLGQGPEFLTYFQNEAQLEKSRLLSDRFSAERPKGSFSTLEIQRTEQGDSAMYLCASSPLRDMNTEAFFGQGTRLTVV.

The CDR3 bases are TGTGCCAGCTCCCCATCTCCTAGGTTTTACAATGAGCAGTTCTTC. Protein product: CASSPSPRFYNEQFF. The chain uses TRBV18 and TRBJ2-1; D not resolved. The V end was cut by 6 bases, the J end by 4 bases, with 16 bases between. The CDR3 consists of 15 residues. Germline CDR1 reads KGHSH; CDR2 reads LQKENI.

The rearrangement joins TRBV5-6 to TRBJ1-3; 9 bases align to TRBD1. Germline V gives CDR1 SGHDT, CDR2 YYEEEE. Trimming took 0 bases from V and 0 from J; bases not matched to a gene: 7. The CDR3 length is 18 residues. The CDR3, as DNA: TGTGCCAGCAGCTTGGGCTTGGACAGGGGAATCTCTGGAAACACCATATATTTT. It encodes CASSLGLDRGISGNTIYF.

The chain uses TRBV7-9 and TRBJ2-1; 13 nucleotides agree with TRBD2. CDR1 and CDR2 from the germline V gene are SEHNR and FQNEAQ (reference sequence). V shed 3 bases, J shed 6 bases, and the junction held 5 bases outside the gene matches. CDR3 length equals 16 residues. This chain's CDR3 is CASSFRTSGSFNEQFF. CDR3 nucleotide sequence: TGTGCCAGCAGCTTCCGGACTAGCGGGAGTTTCAATGAGCAGTTCTTC.

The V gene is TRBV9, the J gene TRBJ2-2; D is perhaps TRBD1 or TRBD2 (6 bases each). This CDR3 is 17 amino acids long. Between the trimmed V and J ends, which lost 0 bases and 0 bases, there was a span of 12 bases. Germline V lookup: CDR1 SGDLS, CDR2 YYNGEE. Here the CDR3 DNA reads TGTGCCAGCAGCGTAGAGGGGGGTGCCGCGAACACCGGGGAGCTGTTTTTT. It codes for CASSVEGGAANTGELFF.

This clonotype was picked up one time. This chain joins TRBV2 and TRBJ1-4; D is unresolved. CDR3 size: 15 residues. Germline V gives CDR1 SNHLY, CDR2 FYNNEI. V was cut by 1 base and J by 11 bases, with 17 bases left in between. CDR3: CASSEVPGGSDKLFF. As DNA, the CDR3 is TGTGCCAGCAGTGAAGTTCCTGGAGGTTCCGACAAACTGTTTTTT.

In DNA, the CDR3 is TGTGCCAGCAGCTTGGGAAGTCTTAACTATGGCTACACCTTC. Protein sequence: CASSLGSLNYGYTF. The chain combines TRBV5-6 with TRBJ1-2; no clear D gene. CDR3 length: 14 residues. V lost 0 bases and J 1 base, leaving 7 bases between the germline ends. Germline V gene sequence: CDR1 SGHDT, CDR2 YYEEEE.

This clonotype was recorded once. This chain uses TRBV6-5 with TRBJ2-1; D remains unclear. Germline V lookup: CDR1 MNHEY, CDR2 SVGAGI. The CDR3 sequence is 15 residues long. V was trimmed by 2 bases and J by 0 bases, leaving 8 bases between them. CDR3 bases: TGTGCCAGCAGTTACGTCAGCAGCTCCTACAATGAGCAGTTCTTC. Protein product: CASSYVSSSYNEQFF.

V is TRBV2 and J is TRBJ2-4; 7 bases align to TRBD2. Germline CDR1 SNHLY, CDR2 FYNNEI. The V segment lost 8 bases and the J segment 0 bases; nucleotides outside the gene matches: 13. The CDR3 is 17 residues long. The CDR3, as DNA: TGTGCCAGCGAGGGCGAAAGCGGGAATATAGCCAAAAACATTCAGTACTTC. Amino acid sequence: CASEGESGNIAKNIQYF.

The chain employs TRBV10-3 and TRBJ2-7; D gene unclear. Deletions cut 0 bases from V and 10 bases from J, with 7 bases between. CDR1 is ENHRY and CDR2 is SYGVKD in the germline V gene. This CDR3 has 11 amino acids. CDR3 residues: CAISESTEQYF. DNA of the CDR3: TGTGCCATCAGTGAGTCCACCGAACAGTACTTC.

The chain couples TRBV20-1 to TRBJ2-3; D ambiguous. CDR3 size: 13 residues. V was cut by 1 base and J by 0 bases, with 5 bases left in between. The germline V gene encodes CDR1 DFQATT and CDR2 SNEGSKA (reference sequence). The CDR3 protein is CSARGRSTDTQYF. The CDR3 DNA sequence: TGCAGTGCTAGAGGGCGGAGCACAGATACGCAGTATTTT.

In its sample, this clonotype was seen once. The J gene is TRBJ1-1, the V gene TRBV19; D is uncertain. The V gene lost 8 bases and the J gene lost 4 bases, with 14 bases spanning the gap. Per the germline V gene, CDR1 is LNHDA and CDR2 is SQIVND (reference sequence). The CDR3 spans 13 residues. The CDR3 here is CASGRSTGTEAFF. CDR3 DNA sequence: TGTGCCAGTGGGAGATCTACCGGCACTGAAGCTTTCTTT.

As DNA, the CDR3 is TGTGCCAGCAGCCCCGGGACCCATAGCAATCAGCCCCAGCATTTT. Translating it yields CASSPGTHSNQPQHF. The chain couples TRBV5-8 to TRBJ1-5, with D possibly being TRBD1 (5 bases). Trimming shortened V by 4 bases and J by 0 bases, and 11 bases separated the two germline ends. Germline values: CDR1 SGHTS, CDR2 YDEGEE. The CDR3 spans 15 residues.

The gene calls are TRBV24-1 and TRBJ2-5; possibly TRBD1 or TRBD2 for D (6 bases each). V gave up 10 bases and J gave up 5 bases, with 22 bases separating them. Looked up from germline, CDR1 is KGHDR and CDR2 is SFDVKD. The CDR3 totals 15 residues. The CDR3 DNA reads TGTGCCACGACGTGCCTGGGGGGCGCATTTGAGACCCAGTACTTC. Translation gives CATTCLGGAFETQYF.

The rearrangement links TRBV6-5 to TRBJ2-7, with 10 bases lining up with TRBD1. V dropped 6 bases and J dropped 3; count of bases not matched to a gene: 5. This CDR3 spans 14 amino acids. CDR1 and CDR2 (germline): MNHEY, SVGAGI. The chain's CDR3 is CASRPGQGGYEQYF. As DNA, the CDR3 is TGTGCCAGCAGGCCCGGACAGGGGGGCTACGAGCAGTACTTC.

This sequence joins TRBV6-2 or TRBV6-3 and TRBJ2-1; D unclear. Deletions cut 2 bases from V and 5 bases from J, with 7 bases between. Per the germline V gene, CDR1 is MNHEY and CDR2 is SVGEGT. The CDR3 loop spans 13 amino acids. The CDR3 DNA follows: TGTGCCAGCAGTTACCAGGTGAACAATGAGCAGTTCTTC. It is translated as CASSYQVNNEQFF.

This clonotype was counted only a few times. CDR3 coding DNA: TGTGCCAGCAGTTTCGGACAGGGAGAAGCTTTCTTT. Translating gives CASSFGQGEAFF. This chain joins TRBV5-4 and TRBJ1-1; 8 bases are shared with TRBD1. The CDR3 spans 12 residues. Trimming at V came to 5 bases and at J to 8 bases, leaving 5 bases not matched to a gene. Germline V gene lookup returns CDR1 SGHNT and CDR2 YYREEE (reference sequence).

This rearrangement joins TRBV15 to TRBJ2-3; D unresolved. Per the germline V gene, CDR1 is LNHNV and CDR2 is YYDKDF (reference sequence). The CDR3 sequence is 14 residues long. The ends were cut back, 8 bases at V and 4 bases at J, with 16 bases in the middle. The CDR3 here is CATQVGNSADTQYF. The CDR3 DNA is TGTGCCACCCAGGTGGGGAATTCTGCAGATACGCAGTATTTT.

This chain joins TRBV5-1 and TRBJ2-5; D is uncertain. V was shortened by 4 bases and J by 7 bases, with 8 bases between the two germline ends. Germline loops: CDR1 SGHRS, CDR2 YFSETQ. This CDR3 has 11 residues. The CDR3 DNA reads TGCGCCAGCAGCCCGGGTGGGACCCAGTACTTC. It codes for CASSPGGTQYF.